What follows are 5 T cell receptor beta chains derived from one specimen sequenced in a study of metastatic and nonmetastatic thyroid tumors. TCRdb redid the clone calls on the PCR reads using MiXCR. In the table there are about 38,000 clones, roughly 28% of which are singletons. Each patient came to thyroid surgery without any prior treatment (of any kind). The sequencing sample was made of blood. Receptors were obtained from a male donor with papillary thyroid cancer or a benign thyroid nodule (not recorded which). Some clones in this sample may be carry-over from other donors' samples.

This clone was seen only a few times. The chain employs TRBV27 and TRBJ2-7, with D possibly matching TRBD2 (5 bases). CDR1 and CDR2 from the germline V gene are MNHEY and SMNVEV (reference sequence). The CDR3 totals 14 residues. With 3 bases removed from V and 3 bases from J, the gap between germline ends came to 12 bases. For the CDR3, the DNA is TGTGCCAGCAGTTTCACCGCGGCGGGCTACGAGCAGTACTTC. Its translation is CASSFTAAGYEQYF.

The chain employs TRBV7-2 and TRBJ2-7; D may correspond to TRBD1 or TRBD2 (7 bases each). The CDR3 is made up of 14 amino acids. The germline gives CDR1 SGHTA, CDR2 FQGNSA. V shed 3 bases and J shed 9 bases, with 18 bases lying between them. The CDR3 sequence is CASSLSGTEGRQYF. CDR3 DNA sequence: TGTGCCAGCAGCTTGAGCGGGACAGAGGGAAGGCAGTACTTC.

There are a few counts of this clone. The chain recombines TRBV19 with TRBJ2-6; D remains unclear. Germline CDR1 reads LNHDA; CDR2 reads SQIVND (reference sequence). The CDR3 extends over 15 amino acids. The V end was cut by 5 bases, the J end by 2 bases, with 10 bases between. The CDR3 nucleotides read TGTGCCAGTAGTGGGTGCGTCACTGGGGCCAACGTCCTGACTTTC. This encodes CASSGCVTGANVLTF.

The chain joins TRBV18 to TRBJ2-3; no reliable D call. This CDR3 has 15 residues. Trimming removed 3 bases at V and 2 bases at J, with 12 bases between. Per the germline V gene, CDR1 is KGHSH and CDR2 is LQKENI. CDR3 in amino acids: CASSPGIVATDTQYF. The DNA for the CDR3 is TGTGCCAGCTCACCGGGAATAGTTGCCACAGATACGCAGTATTTT.

In DNA, the CDR3 is TGTGCCAGCAGTTACCGGCAGTGGGACACCATATATTTT. Protein product: CASSYRQWDTIYF. The chain uses TRBV6-2 or TRBV6-3 and TRBJ1-3, with D unresolved. The germline V gene encodes CDR1 MNHEY and CDR2 SVGEGT. This CDR3 region has 13 residues. V lost 2 bases and J lost 8, with 10 bases in between.